The 28 T cell receptor delta chains below all came from one sample that was sequenced in a study of gamma-delta T cells after stem cell transplantation. TCRdb ran CATT on the RT-PCR reads. There are about 3,200 delta-chain clones in the sample; more than 1.5% occur only once, and 10% to 15% lies in the top ten. Sequenced: gamma-delta T cells. These TCRs come from a human donor. It is not recorded whose cells these are; they may come from a transplant donor.

As to this clone: TCRdb's protein for this DNA is that of a much larger clone and differs from the translation at residue 11, likely a read error; the protein shown is the DNA translation. The chain joins TRDV2 to TRDJ1; 8 positions match TRDD3. Germline V gene data show CDR1 as GEAIGNYY and CDR2 as EKD. The CDR3 is 17 amino acids. V shed 0 bases, J shed 1 base, and the junction held 9 bases outside the gene matches. The CDR3 DNA reads as TGTGCCTGTGACACCGTCTGGGGGAACGAGTGCACCGATAAACTCATCTTT. Translated: CACDTVWGNECTDKLIF.

This clone is medium-sized by share. The chain carries TRDV2 and TRDJ3; 8 bases match TRDD3. Unmatched junction bases numbered 11, after V lost 3 bases and J lost 2 bases. Germline V CDR1 and CDR2: GEAIGNYY, EKD. This CDR3 comprises 19 residues. Here the CDR3 reads CACDETGGSKTWDTRQMFF. For the CDR3, the DNA is TGTGCCTGTGACGAGACTGGGGGTTCCAAGACCTGGGACACCCGACAGATGTTTTTC.

Relative to its sample, this clone is medium-sized. V gene TRDV2 combines with J gene TRDJ1; 13 bases are a match to TRDD3. The length of the CDR3 is 18 residues. Germline V lookup: CDR1 GEAIGNYY, CDR2 EKD. V lost 3 bases, J lost 0 bases, and 9 bases stayed unmatched. CDR3 region: CACDDVTGGYVYTDKLIF. CDR3 sequence (DNA): TGTGCCTGTGACGACGTGACTGGGGGATACGTGTACACCGATAAACTCATCTTT.

By share, this clone ranks as medium-sized. CDR3 sequence reads: CACDTWGMSPFVTAQLFF. CDR3 coding DNA: TGTGCCTGTGACACCTGGGGGATGTCCCCATTTGTGACAGCACAACTCTTCTTT. The chain links TRDV2 to TRDJ2, with 8 bases fitting TRDD3. Per the germline V gene, CDR1 is GEAIGNYY and CDR2 is EKD. J lost 3 bases, V lost 0 bases, and 11 bases had no gene match. The CDR3 is 18 amino acids.

Remarks on this clone: Being one base from a much bigger clone, this may be a read error. The chain is built from TRDV2 and TRDJ1; 11 bases match TRDD3. Looked up from germline, CDR1 is GEAIGNYY and CDR2 is EKD. The CDR3 consists of 20 residues. The J segment lost 0 bases and the V segment lost 0 bases, leaving 14 bases of the junction unmatched. In DNA form, the CDR3 reads TGTGCCTGTGACACCGTTCCATATCTGGGGGATACAGGGCACACCGATAAACTCATCTTT. Its translation: CACDTVPYLGDTGHTDKLIF.

On this clone itself: A read error may be the cause here, since a much bigger clone is one base away. In nucleotides, the CDR3 is TGTGCCTGTGACGTACTGGGGGATAGAGCCGATAAACTCATCTTT. It is translated as CACDVLGDRADKLIF. The V and J genes are TRDV2 and TRDJ1; 11 bases align to TRDD3. CDR3 size: 15 residues. CDR1 GEAIGNYY and CDR2 EKD come from the germline V gene. The junction had 5 bases not matched to a gene; V was cut back by 3 bases and J by 3 bases.

This clone turned up a few times. The gene calls are TRDV2 and TRDJ1; the match to TRDD3 covers 10 bases. CDR1 is GEAIGNYY and CDR2 is EKD in the germline V gene. The J segment lost 1 base and the V segment lost 0 bases, leaving 13 bases of the junction unmatched. This CDR3 has 19 amino acids. CDR3 amino acids: CACDTVRGIRDMSTDKLIF. In DNA, the CDR3 is TGTGCCTGTGACACCGTCCGGGGGATACGCGATATGTCCACCGATAAACTCATCTTT.

This clone was recorded a few times. A much bigger clone sits one base away, suggesting this may be a read error. In the same sample, other DNA sequences code for this CDR3. This sequence joins TRDV2 and TRDJ1; 9 bases map to TRDD3. The V gene's germline CDR1 is GEAIGNYY and CDR2 EKD. V lost 4 bases and J lost 1; bases outside the gene matches: 12. The CDR3 runs 17 residues. The CDR3 nucleotides read TGTGCCTGTGATCTACTCTCTGGGGGATCCGCCACCGATAAACTCATCTTT. Translated: CACDLLSGGSATDKLIF.

This clone appeared a few times. This likely traces to a read error, being one base from a far larger clone. Other DNA sequences in this specimen translate into the identical CDR3. The V gene is TRDV1, the J gene TRDJ2; 12 bases agree with TRDD3. CDR1 is TSWWSYY, CDR2 QGS, per germline. The CDR3 length is 24 residues. The chain's CDR3 is CALGPRGTLTSHYWGILLTAQLFF. CDR3 in DNA: TGTGCCCTTGGGCCCCGAGGGACGCTGACCTCTCATTACTGGGGGATACTTCTGACAGCACAACTATTCTTT.

This clone is judged medium-sized. J is TRDJ1 and V is TRDV2; 10 nucleotides agree with TRDD3. CDR1 and CDR2 from the germline V gene are GEAIGNYY and EKD. The CDR3 length is 19 residues. V was pared by 0 bases and J by 2 bases, with 14 bases of the junction left unmatched. The CDR3 DNA reads as TGTGCCTGTGACACCGTGGGGGTCGAACTGGGGGATCGTACCGATAAACTCATCTTT. It encodes CACDTVGVELGDRTDKLIF.

This clone qualifies as medium-sized. CDR3 residues: CACDGGWGIRSWDTRQMFF. In DNA form, the CDR3 reads TGTGCCTGTGACGGGGGCTGGGGGATACGCTCCTGGGACACCCGACAGATGTTTTTC. This chain joins TRDV2 and TRDJ3; TRDD3 matches 12 bases. J lost 0 bases, V lost 3 bases, and 5 bases had no gene match. The CDR3 sequence is 19 residues long. Germline V gene data show CDR1 as GEAIGNYY and CDR2 as EKD.

By share of the sample, this clone is large (0.1 to 1%). The chain recombines TRDV2 with TRDJ1, with 12 nucleotides matching TRDD3. Per the germline V gene, CDR1 is GEAIGNYY and CDR2 is EKD. Unmatched junction bases numbered 12, after V lost 7 bases and J lost 1 base. The CDR3 runs 17 residues. The CDR3: CACLGLGDTQGTDKLIF. CDR3 coding DNA: TGTGCCTGCCTTGGACTGGGGGATACTCAGGGCACCGATAAACTCATCTTT.

This clone was counted a few times. Just one base apart from a much larger clone, this may be a read error. CDR3 amino acids: CACDTAAGGYGSSWNTRQMFF. For the CDR3, the DNA is TGTGCCTGTGACACCGCCGCTGGGGGATACGGGAGCTCCTGGAACACCCGACAGATGTTTTTC. This sequence joins TRDV2 and TRDJ3; 12 bases match TRDD3. CDR1 and CDR2 from the germline V gene are GEAIGNYY and EKD. CDR3 size: 21 residues.

This clone was recorded a few times. The protein held in TCRdb is that of a much larger clone and does not match this DNA's translation at residue 10, likely because of a read error; the protein shown is translated from the DNA. The chain uses TRDV2 and TRDJ4; the match to TRDD3 covers 9 bases. The germline gives CDR1 GEAIGNYY, CDR2 EKD. V dropped 3 bases and J dropped 4; count of bases not matched to a gene: 8. This CDR3 contains 14 residues. The CDR3 DNA reads as TGTGCCTGTGACGGGCTGGGGATACGGGAACCCCTGATCTTT. This codes for CACDGLGIREPLIF.

CDR3 DNA: TGTGCCTGTGACCCTCTGGCTCGAGAAGGGGTACTGGGGGGCAACTACTCCTGGGACACCCGACAGATGTTTTTC. Encoded protein: CACDPLAREGVLGGNYSWDTRQMFF. This rearrangement joins TRDV2 to TRDJ3, with 8 bases identical to TRDD3. The CDR3 contains 25 residues. Germline V gives CDR1 GEAIGNYY, CDR2 EKD. Trimming took 3 bases from V and 0 from J; bases not matched to a gene: 27.

By sample share, this clone is medium-sized. The V and J genes are TRDV2 and TRDJ1; 8 bases map to TRDD3. This CDR3 spans 18 amino acids. Per the germline V gene, CDR1 is GEAIGNYY and CDR2 is EKD. With V trimmed by 3 bases and J by 2 bases, 16 bases remained unmatched. The CDR3 coding sequence is TGTGCCTGTGACCCCGTACTGGGGGGTCCGGGTTCGACCGATAAACTCATCTTT. Amino acids: CACDPVLGGPGSTDKLIF.

This clone is large within its sample. The sample contains more than one DNA sequence encoding this CDR3. The chain employs TRDV2 and TRDJ1; 8 positions agree with TRDD3. This CDR3 is built from 18 residues. Germline lookup yields CDR1 GEAIGNYY and CDR2 EKD. V shed 3 bases and J 0 bases; nucleotides not matched to a gene: 14. CDR3 coding DNA: TGTGCCTGTGACCCGGTACTGGGGGTGGAGGAATACACCGATAAACTCATCTTT. Residues: CACDPVLGVEEYTDKLIF.

Regarding this clone: A single base is all that separates this from a far larger clone, so a read error is likely. This specimen includes other DNA sequences encoding the same CDR3. This chain uses TRDV2 with TRDJ1; 12 bases agree with TRDD3. The CDR3 has 15 residues. The germline gives CDR1 GEAIGNYY, CDR2 EKD. The CDR3 here is CACDTLGDTGDKLIF. For the CDR3, the DNA is TGTGCGTGTGACACGCTGGGGGATACGGGCGATAAACTCATCTTT.

This clone has a handful of counts. A read error is the likely source, as a far larger clone sits one nucleotide away. In the same sample, other DNA sequences code for this CDR3. The DNA for the CDR3 is TGTGCCTGTGACACCGTGGATCCCCTTGGTGGGGGACCTCCATACACCGATAAACTCATCTTT. It encodes CACDTVDPLGGGPPYTDKLIF. The chain carries TRDV2 and TRDJ1, with 7 nucleotides matching TRDD3. Germline loops: CDR1 GEAIGNYY, CDR2 EKD. J gave up 0 bases and V 0 bases, and 21 bases lay outside the gene matches. The CDR3 runs 21 residues.

On this clone: This may be a read error: a much more frequent sequence differs by one nucleotide. This sequence joins TRDV1 and TRDJ1; TRDD3 matches at 9 bases. The V gene's germline CDR1 is TSWWSYY and CDR2 QGS. The CDR3 is made up of 29 amino acids. V dropped 4 bases and J dropped 0; count of bases not matched to a gene: 45. Here the CDR3 DNA reads TGTGCTCTTGGGGGAGTCATGGTAACCTTCCCCCCCTACTGGGGGACCTTGCCAGAGAGGTGGAGGGACACCGATAAACTCATCTTT. This encodes CALGGVMVTFPPYWGTLPERWRDTDKLIF.

Judged by abundance, this clone is medium-sized. J is TRDJ1 and V is TRDV2, with D maybe TRDD3 (6 bases). In germline, CDR1 is GEAIGNYY, CDR2 EKD. There are 17 residues in the CDR3. The V end was cut by 0 bases, the J end by 4 bases, with 20 bases between. The CDR3 nucleotides read TGTGCCTGTGACACCATAACACCGGGGGAGCCATTCGATAAACTCATCTTT. Encoded protein: CACDTITPGEPFDKLIF.

This clone came up a few times. TCRdb pairs this DNA with a much larger clone's protein that differs at residue 8, likely a read error; the protein shown was translated from the DNA. The chain links TRDV2 to TRDJ1; tentatively, D is TRDD3 (6 bases). The CDR3 runs to 17 residues. Germline V gives CDR1 GEAIGNYY, CDR2 EKD. Trimming pared 1 base from V and 0 bases from J, leaving 17 bases between. The CDR3 DNA reads as TGTGCCTGTGACACTCTACTGGAGGATACCAACACCGATAAACTCATCTTT. Translated: CACDTLLEDTNTDKLIF.

In this sample, this clone is medium-sized (0.01 to 0.1%). The chain joins TRDV2 to TRDJ1, with 9 bases matching TRDD3. Germline V gene sequence: CDR1 GEAIGNYY, CDR2 EKD. The CDR3 length is 17 residues. V trimming: 3 bases; J trimming: 2 bases; junction bases outside the gene matches: 12. For the CDR3, the DNA is TGTGCCTGTGACTCTATCTCTGGGGGATCGAGGACCGATAAACTCATCTTT. This gives the protein CACDSISGGSRTDKLIF.

As for this clone: A far larger clone is off by one base, so a read error is likely. Other DNA sequences from this sample encode an identical CDR3 as well. The chain joins TRDV2 to TRDJ1; 7 bases are shared with TRDD3. V lost 3 bases and J lost 2; bases outside the gene matches: 11. Germline CDR1 GEAIGNYY, CDR2 EKD. The CDR3 is 16 amino acids. This CDR3 reads CACDGVGDTRTDKLIF. The CDR3 DNA follows: TGTGCCTGTGACGGGGTGGGGGACACGCGGACCGATAAACTCATCTTT.

By proportion, this clone is medium-sized. The chain joins TRDV2 to TRDJ1, with 7 bases matching TRDD3. Per germline, CDR1 GEAIGNYY and CDR2 EKD. The V segment lost 3 bases and the J segment 0 bases; nucleotides outside the gene matches: 12. The CDR3 has 17 amino acids. CDR3 region: CACDALTGDFNTDKLIF. Written as DNA, the CDR3 is TGTGCCTGTGACGCCCTTACTGGGGACTTCAACACCGATAAACTCATCTTT.

There are a few counts of this clone. This may be a read error, as it is one base from a much larger clone. V is TRDV2 and J is TRDJ1; 10 bases line up with TRDD3. V shed 0 bases, J shed 0 bases, and the junction held 18 bases outside the gene matches. The CDR3 spans 21 residues. The V gene's germline CDR1 is GEAIGNYY and CDR2 EKD. The CDR3 here is CACDTDGIGGYRVGYTDKLIF. In nucleotides, the CDR3 is TGTGCCTGTGACACCGATGGTATTGGGGGATACAGGGTGGGGTACACCGATAAACTCATCTTT.

This clone rates as medium-sized. CDR3 in DNA: TGTGCCTGTGACAGGGTGGGGGTCCACACCGATAAACTCATCTTT. This gives the protein CACDRVGVHTDKLIF. The chain uses TRDV2 and TRDJ1; possibly TRDD3 for D (6 bases). Germline CDR1 and CDR2: GEAIGNYY and EKD. The CDR3 has 15 amino acids. Deletions cut 2 bases from V and 0 bases from J, with 12 bases between.

By frequency in the sample, this clone is medium-sized. The V gene is TRDV2, the J gene TRDJ2; 7 bases agree with TRDD3. CDR3 length: 19 amino acids. Looked up from germline, CDR1 is GEAIGNYY and CDR2 is EKD. J gave up 3 bases and V 0 bases, and 15 bases lay outside the gene matches. In DNA, the CDR3 is TGTGCCTGTGACACCGTACTGGGGAGCAAGAGGTTTATGACAGCACAACTCTTCTTT. It encodes CACDTVLGSKRFMTAQLFF.